The source of this T cell receptor (beta chain) is a study of blood T cell repertoires in COVID-19. Study at large: Spain, Italy and the United States supplied samples that represented acute and convalescent COVID-19.

Original analysis: Quantification of nucleated cells was approximated via reference gene primer amplification. TCRdb's table, derived via immunoSEQ multiplex PCR, lists solely in-frame clones and lacks some. Clonal size and the V and J genes are those of that table, whereas D and trimming came from the DNA. The data show 370,000 or so clones, roughly 77% seen once. Germline lookup yields CDR1 ENHRY and CDR2 SYGVKD. V shed 6 bases, J shed 0 bases, and the junction held 6 bases outside the gene matches. The CDR3 is 15 amino acids. The chain uses TRBV10-3 and TRBJ2-7, with 9 bases lining up with TRBD2. The sequenced sample consisted of peripheral blood. This receptor was obtained from a human donor with acute or convalescent COVID-19. The donor label of this sample is uncertain. The CDR3 DNA sequence: TGTGCCATCAGATCTAGCGGGGACAGCTCCTACGAGCAGTACTTC. Its translation is CAIRSSGDSSYEQYF.